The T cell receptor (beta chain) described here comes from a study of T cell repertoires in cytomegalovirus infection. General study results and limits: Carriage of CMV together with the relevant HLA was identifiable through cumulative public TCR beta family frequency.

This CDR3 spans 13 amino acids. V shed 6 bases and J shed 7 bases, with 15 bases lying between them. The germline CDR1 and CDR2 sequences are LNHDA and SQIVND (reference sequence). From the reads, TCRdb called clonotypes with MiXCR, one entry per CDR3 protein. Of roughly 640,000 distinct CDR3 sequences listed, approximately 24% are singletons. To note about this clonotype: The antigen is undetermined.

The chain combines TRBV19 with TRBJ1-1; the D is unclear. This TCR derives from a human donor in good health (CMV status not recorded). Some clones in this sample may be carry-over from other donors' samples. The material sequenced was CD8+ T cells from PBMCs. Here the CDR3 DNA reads TGTGCCAGTAGCTCCTTTCTGGGTGTTGAAGCTTTCTTT. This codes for CASSSFLGVEAFF.